The clone carrying this T cell receptor beta chain was picked up a small number of times. Its specificity is not known. This sample includes further DNA sequences coding for the same CDR3. CDR3 length: 14 amino acids. Trimming took 0 bases from V and 3 from J, leaving 8 bases between them. CDR1 is LNHNV and CDR2 is YYDKDF in the germline V gene (reference sequence). The data were produced by immunoSEQ multiplex PCR, yet TCRdb's version contains in-frame clones alone and is incomplete. The sample lists about 84,000 clones, 75% to 90% seen once, with 10% in the top ten. This specimen comes from a study of T cell responses to AZD1222 COVID-19 vaccine. Study-level results: Elevations in Spike-specific TCR breadth and depth followed administration of two AZD1222 doses. A mostly white British donor set with more females was recruited, and clonal diversity was possibly underestimated. Unmutated variant regions are reportedly the target of nearly half of TCRs that are spike-specific. Repertoire samples came only from after the peak T cell response.

The TCR originated in an adult who received the AZD1222 COVID-19 vaccine. The specimen comprised peripheral blood, sampled 28 days after the second AZD1222 dose. V usage is TRBV15 and J usage is TRBJ1-2; D unresolved. The CDR3 here is CATSRDGYDYGYTF. The CDR3 nucleotides read TGTGCCACCAGCAGAGACGGCTATGACTATGGCTACACCTTC.